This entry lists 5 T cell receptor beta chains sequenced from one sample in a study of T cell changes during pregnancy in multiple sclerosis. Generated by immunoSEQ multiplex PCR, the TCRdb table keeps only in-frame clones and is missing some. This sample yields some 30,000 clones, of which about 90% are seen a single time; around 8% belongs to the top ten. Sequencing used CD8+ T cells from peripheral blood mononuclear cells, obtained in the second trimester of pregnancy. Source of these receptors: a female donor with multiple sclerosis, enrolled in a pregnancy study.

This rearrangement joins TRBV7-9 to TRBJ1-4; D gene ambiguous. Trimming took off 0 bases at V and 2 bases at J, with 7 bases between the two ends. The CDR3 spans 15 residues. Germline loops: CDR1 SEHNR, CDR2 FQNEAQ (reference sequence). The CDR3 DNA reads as TGTGCCAGCAGCTTAGCGCGCACGACTAATGAAAAACTGTTTTTT. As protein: CASSLARTTNEKLFF.

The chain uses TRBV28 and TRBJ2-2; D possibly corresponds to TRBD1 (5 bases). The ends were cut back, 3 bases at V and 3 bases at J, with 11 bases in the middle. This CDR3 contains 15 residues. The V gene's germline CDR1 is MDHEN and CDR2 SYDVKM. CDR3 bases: TGTGCCAGCAGTTTGAGGCAGGGATACACCGGGGAGCTGTTTTTT. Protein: CASSLRQGYTGELFF.

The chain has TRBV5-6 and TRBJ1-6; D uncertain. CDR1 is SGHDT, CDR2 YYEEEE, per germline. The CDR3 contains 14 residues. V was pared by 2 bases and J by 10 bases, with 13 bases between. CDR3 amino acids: CASSFGTGGSPLHF. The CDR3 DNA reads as TGTGCCAGCAGCTTCGGCACGGGCGGGTCACCCCTCCACTTT.

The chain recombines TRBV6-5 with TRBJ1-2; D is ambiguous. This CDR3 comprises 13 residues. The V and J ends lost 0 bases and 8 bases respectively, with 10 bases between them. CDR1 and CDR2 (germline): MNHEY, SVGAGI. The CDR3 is CASSYSEGGGYTF. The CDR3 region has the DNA TGTGCCAGCAGTTACTCGGAGGGCGGGGGCTACACCTTC.

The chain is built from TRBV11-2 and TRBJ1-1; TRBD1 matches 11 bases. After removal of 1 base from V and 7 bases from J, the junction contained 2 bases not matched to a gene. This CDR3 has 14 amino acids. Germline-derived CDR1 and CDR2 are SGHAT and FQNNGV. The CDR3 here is CASSLGTGGIEAFF. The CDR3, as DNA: TGTGCCAGCAGCTTAGGGACAGGGGGCATTGAAGCTTTCTTT.